The source of this T cell receptor (beta chain) is a study of T cells in Graves' hyperthyroidism and ophthalmopathy. Study in general: Peripheral blood was taken when the disease was first diagnosed, before any treatment began. General study points: The blood repertoire included most of the expanded thyroid clonotypes above 0.001. Ophthalmopathy prediction by the model preceded onset by a median approximately 5.9 months.

The germline V gene has CDR1 SGHTA and CDR2 FQGNSA. This CDR3 spans 13 amino acids. V was trimmed by 5 bases and J by 1 base, leaving 9 bases between them. This clonotype was counted ten times or more. What it binds is not known. Used for diagnoses were clinical symptoms, serum thyroxine and TRAb, thyroid ultrasound and orbital computed tomography. RNA transcripts served as the template for amplifying TCR beta CDR3 regions. The HTBI set primed first-round TCR CDR3 RT-PCR. MiXCR was run by TCRdb on the multiplex PCR reads, yielding one entry per CDR3 protein. The sample lists around 600,000 distinct CDR3 sequences; roughly 14% were seen once.

This TCR was recovered from a woman in her fifties or sixties with Graves' ophthalmopathy. The gene calls are TRBV7-2 and TRBJ2-7; D ambiguous. The sample comprised blood. This CDR3 is CASSPDTSYEQYF. CDR3 nucleotide sequence: TGTGCCAGCAGCCCAGACACTTCCTACGAGCAGTACTTC.